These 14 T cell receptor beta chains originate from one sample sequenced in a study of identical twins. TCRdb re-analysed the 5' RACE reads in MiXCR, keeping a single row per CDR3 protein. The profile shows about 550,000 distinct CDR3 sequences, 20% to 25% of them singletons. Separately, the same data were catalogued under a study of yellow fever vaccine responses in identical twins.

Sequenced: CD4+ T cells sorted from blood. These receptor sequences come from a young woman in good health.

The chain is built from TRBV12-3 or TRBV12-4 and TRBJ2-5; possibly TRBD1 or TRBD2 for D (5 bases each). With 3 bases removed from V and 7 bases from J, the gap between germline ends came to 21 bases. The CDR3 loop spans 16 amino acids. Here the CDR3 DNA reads TGTGCCAGCAGTTTTAATCCTGCAGGGCCCCGGGGGACCCAGTACTTC. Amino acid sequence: CASSFNPAGPRGTQYF.

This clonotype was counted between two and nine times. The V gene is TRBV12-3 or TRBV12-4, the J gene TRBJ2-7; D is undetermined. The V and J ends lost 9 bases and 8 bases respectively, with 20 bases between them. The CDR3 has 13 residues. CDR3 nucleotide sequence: TGTGCCAGAAGCCAACAACGTACGGGTCAGCAGTACTTC. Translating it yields CARSQQRTGQQYF.

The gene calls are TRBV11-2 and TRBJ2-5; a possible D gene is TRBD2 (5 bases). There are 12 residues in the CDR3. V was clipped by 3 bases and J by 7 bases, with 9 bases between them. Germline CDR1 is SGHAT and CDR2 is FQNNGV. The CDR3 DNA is TGTGCCAGCAGCTTGACTATGTGGACCCAGTACTTC. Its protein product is CASSLTMWTQYF. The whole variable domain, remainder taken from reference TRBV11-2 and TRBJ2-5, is EAGVAQSPRYKIIEKRQSVAFWCNPISGHATLYWYQQILGQGPKLLIQFQNNGVVDDSQLPKDRFSAERLKGVDSTLKIQPAKLEDSAVYLCASSLTMWTQYFGPGTRLLVL.

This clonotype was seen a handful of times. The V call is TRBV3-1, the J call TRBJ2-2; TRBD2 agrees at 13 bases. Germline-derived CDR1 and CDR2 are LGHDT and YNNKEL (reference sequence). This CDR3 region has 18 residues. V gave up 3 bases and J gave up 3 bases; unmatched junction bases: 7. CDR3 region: CASSHTSGRALDTGELFF. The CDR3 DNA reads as TGTGCCAGCAGCCATACTAGCGGGAGGGCCCTCGACACCGGGGAGCTGTTTTTT.

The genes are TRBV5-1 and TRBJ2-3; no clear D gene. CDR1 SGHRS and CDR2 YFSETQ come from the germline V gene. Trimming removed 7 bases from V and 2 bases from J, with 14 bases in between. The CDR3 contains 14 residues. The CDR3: CASFSPGVTDTQYF. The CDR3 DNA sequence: TGCGCCAGCTTCTCCCCGGGTGTCACAGATACGCAGTATTTT.

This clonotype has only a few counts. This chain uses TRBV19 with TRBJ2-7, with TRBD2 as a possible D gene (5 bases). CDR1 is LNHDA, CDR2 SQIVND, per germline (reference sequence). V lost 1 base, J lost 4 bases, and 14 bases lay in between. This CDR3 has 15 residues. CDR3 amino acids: CASSIVPAEPYEQYF. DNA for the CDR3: TGTGCCAGTAGTATAGTTCCAGCGGAACCGTACGAGCAGTACTTC. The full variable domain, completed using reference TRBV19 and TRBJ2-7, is DGGITQSPKYLFRKEGQNVTLSCEQNLNHDAMYWYRQDPGQGLRLIYYSQIVNDFQKGDIAEGYSVSREKKESFPLTVTSAQKNPTAFYLCASSIVPAEPYEQYFGPGTRLTVT.

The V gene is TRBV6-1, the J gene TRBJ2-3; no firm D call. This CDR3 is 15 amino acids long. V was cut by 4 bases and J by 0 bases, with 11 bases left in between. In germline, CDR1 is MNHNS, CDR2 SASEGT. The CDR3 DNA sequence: TGTGCCAGCAGTGTAAGACCCCCGAGCACAGATACGCAGTATTTT. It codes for CASSVRPPSTDTQYF.

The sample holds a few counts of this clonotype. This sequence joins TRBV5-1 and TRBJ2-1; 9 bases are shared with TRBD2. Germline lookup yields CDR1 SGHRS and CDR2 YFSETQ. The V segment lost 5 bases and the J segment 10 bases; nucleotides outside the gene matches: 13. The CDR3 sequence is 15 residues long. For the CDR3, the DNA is TGCGCCAGCAGAGTAGCGGGAGTAAAGGATTGGGAGCAGTTCTTC. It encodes CASRVAGVKDWEQFF.

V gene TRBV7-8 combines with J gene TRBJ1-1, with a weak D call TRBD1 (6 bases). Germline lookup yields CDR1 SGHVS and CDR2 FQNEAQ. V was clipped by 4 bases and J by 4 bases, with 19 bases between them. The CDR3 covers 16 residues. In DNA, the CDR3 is TGTGCCAGCAGCTCTCAGGGGCGCAGCTCGGTCACTGAAGCTTTCTTT. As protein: CASSSQGRSSVTEAFF.

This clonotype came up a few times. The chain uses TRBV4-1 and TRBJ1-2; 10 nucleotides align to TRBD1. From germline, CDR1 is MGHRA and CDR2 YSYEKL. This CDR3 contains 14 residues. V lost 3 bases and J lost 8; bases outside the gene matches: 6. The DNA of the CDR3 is TGCGCCAGCAGCCACCCGGGACAGGGGTTGGGCTACACCTTC. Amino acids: CASSHPGQGLGYTF.

The CDR3 loop reads CASSVGGTNPGELFF. The CDR3 nucleotides read TGTGCCAGCAGCGTAGGGGGGACTAACCCCGGGGAGCTGTTTTTT. The rearrangement joins TRBV9 to TRBJ2-2; 7 bases align to TRBD2. The V gene's germline CDR1 is SGDLS and CDR2 YYNGEE. V was pared by 0 bases and J by 6 bases, with 5 bases of the junction left unmatched. The CDR3 contains 15 residues.

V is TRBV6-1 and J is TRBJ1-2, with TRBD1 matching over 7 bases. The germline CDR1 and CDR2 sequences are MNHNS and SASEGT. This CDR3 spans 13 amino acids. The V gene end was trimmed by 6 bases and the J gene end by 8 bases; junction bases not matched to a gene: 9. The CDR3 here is CASSLDRVKGYTF. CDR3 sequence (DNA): TGTGCCAGCAGCCTCGACAGGGTAAAGGGCTACACCTTC.

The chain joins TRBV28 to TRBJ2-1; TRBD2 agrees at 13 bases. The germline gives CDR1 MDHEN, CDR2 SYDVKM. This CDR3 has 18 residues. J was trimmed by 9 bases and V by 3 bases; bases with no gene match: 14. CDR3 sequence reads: CASSFLGLTSGRAGEQFF. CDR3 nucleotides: TGTGCCAGCAGTTTTCTAGGTCTAACTAGCGGGAGGGCGGGTGAGCAGTTCTTC. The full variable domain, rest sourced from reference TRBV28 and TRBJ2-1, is DVKVTQSSRYLVKRTGEKVFLECVQDMDHENMFWYRQDPGLGLRLIYFSYDVKMKEKGDIPEGYSVSREKKERFSLILESASTNQTSMYLCASSFLGLTSGRAGEQFFGPGTRLTVL.

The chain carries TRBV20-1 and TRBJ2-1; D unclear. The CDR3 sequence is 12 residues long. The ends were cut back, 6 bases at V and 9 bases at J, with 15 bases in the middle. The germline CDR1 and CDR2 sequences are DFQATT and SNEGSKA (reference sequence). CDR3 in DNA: TGCAGTGCCCCCTGGTTTGAGCTTGAGCAGTTCTTC. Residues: CSAPWFELEQFF.